This record covers a single T cell receptor (beta chain). Its target is unknown. The sample belongs to a study of T cells after posttransplantation cyclophosphamide. Overall study findings and caveats: Tissue-infiltrating T cells from skin or gut overlapped little with blood T cells.

A marrow graft followed busulfan-fludarabine conditioning, with cyclophosphamide on days +3 and +4. Germline lookup yields CDR1 SQVTM and CDR2 ANQGSEA. V trimming: 4 bases; J trimming: 9 bases; junction bases outside the gene matches: 5. The CDR3 sequence is 14 residues long. Some clones are missing from TCRdb's copy, which holds only in-frame ones; the method was immunoSEQ multiplex PCR. The sample gives about 19,000 clones, approximately 90% of which show up once; approximately 7.4% is in the top ten. The chain is built from TRBV29-1 and TRBJ2-1, with 14 bases lining up with TRBD2. This TCR was recovered from a female patient aged 40 to 50 who received an allogeneic stem cell transplant from a related donor, was CMV-positive, and had no GVHD. Some of the T cells might come from the graft donor. The specimen was PBMCs, collected after allogeneic stem cell transplant with posttransplant cyclophosphamide. The CDR3 protein is CSVATSGRASEQFF. CDR3 DNA: TGCAGCGTTGCGACTAGCGGGAGGGCCAGTGAGCAGTTCTTC.